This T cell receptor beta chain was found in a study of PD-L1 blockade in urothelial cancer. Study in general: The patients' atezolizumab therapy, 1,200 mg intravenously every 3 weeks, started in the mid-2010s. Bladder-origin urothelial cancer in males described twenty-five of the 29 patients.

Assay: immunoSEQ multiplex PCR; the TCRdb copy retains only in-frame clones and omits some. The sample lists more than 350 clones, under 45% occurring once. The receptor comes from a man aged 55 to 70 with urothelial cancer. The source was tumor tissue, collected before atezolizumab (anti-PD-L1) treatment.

CDR3 in amino acids: CASSQGAGNTGELFF. DNA for the CDR3: TGTGCCAGCTCACAGGGGGCAGGCAACACCGGGGAGCTGTTTTTT. V is TRBV18 and J is TRBJ2-2, with TRBD1 identical over 7 bases. Trimming removed 4 bases from V and 2 bases from J; junction bases left unmatched: 4. Germline V gives CDR1 KGHSH, CDR2 LQKENI. The CDR3 is 15 residues long.